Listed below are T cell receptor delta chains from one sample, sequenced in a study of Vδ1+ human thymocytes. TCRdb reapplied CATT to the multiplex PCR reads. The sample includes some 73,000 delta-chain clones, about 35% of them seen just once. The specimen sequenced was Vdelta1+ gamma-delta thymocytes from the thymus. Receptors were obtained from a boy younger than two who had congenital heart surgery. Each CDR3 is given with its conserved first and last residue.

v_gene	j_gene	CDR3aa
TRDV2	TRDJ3	CATGTGGHSSWDTRQMFF
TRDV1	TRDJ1	CALGEACIRDEQPKLIF
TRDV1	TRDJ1	CALGGVFTDKLIF
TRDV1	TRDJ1	CALGESYLRGIRGVYTDKLIF
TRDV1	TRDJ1	CALGELKGGGWGYTDKLIF
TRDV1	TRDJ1	CALGEQSVPSSTGGSWTDKLIF
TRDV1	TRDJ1	CALGTRGGTGGYTLTYTDKLIF
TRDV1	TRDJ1	CALGELFSYKLGETYTDKLIF
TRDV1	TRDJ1	CALGEPFLIGGSILTDKLIF
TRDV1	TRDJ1	CALGELRGQGGPRGTDKLIF
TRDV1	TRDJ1	CALGPFMRYTDKLIF